Sequencing of this T cell receptor (beta chain) was carried out in a study of blood T cells in healthy people across ages. A J-beta primer mix and a sample-barcoded 5' primer were used in a second PCR of roughly 6 to 12 cycles. Each cDNA was tagged by a template-switch adaptor containing 12 random nucleotides. Each of the samples gave a minimum of 2.5 million paired-end reads that contained CDR3. MiXCR, run by TCRdb on the 5' RACE reads, gives a single entry per CDR3 protein. In the table there are 1.5 million to 2 million distinct CDR3 sequences, 28% of which are singletons. Germline values: CDR1 LGHDT, CDR2 YNNKEL (reference sequence). This CDR3 comprises 13 residues. Worth noting for this clonotype: Its target is unknown. Its ends do not fully match the called genes, so a read error is possible.

Study-wide findings and caveats: Samples with more naive T cells showed higher observed beta diversity.

This sequence originates from a woman aged 25 to 39 in good health. The chain combines TRBV3-1 with TRBJ2-1; D remains ambiguous. The sequencing sample was made of blood. The CDR3 sequence is CAGSQVVREEQFF. The CDR3 DNA is TGTGCCGGCAGCCAAGTCGTGCGTGAGGAGCAGTTCTTC.